This T cell receptor (beta chain) was captured by sequencing in a study of tissue T cells after allogeneic stem cell transplantation. Indicated time point: mouse harvest day 14 after allogeneic transplant. The graft held 10^6 splenic CD5+ T cells and 10^7 T-cell-depleted bone marrow cells. Tissues came from B6→BALB/c major-mismatch GVHD mice at day 7 or 14. Sequencing of TCRbeta CDR3 at survey depth gave sequences and template counts. Sequenced by immunoSEQ multiplex PCR; TCRdb stores in-frame clones only, minus some. The sample yields a few thousand clones, less than 50% seen once. Remarks on this clone: Germline and genes: mouse. Coverage ceases 1 residue before the CDR3 finishes, and the germline J gene fills in the end.

The CDR3 spans 14 residues. Germline lookup yields CDR1 KGHTA and CDR2 FQNQQP. Sequenced sample: gut tissue. The sequence was collected from a female BALB/c mouse given C57BL/6 T cells with graft-versus-host disease after an allogeneic hematopoietic cell transplant. This rearrangement joins TRBV23 to TRBJ1-3. CDR3 DNA (partial): TGCTCCAGCAGTCAATATGGAAATGGAAATACGCTCTAT. Encoded protein: CSSSQYGNGNTLY. The entire CDR3 protein is CSSSQYGNGNTLYF.